Sequencing of this TCR beta chain was carried out in a study of graft-versus-host responses after intestinal transplantation. Here immunoSEQ multiplex PCR was the method, and the copy in TCRdb shows in-frame clones only, minus some. The table has approximately 49,000 clones, 89% seen once. As for this clone: The target antigen is unknown.

The CDR3 sequence is 14 residues long. V lost 8 bases, J lost 4 bases, and 17 bases lay in between. Germline V gives CDR1 SNHLY, CDR2 FYNNEI. The chain employs TRBV2 and TRBJ1-2; TRBD1 is a possible D gene (6 bases). Specimen: unstimulated CD4+ T cells sorted from spleen or lymph node cells, collected before transplant. The receptor comes from a human donor who was the organ donor for an intestinal transplant. CDR3 amino acids: CASRQEGGGYGYTF. The CDR3 bases are TGTGCCAGCCGTCAGGAGGGAGGGGGCTATGGCTACACCTTC.